The 27 T cell receptor beta chains below were found in one sample sequenced in a study of blood T cells in healthy people across ages. Together with a sample-barcoded 5' primer, a J-beta primer mix was included in a second PCR lasting roughly 6 to 12 cycles. One entry per CDR3 protein results from TCRdb running MiXCR on the 5' RACE reads. There are under 850,000 distinct CDR3 sequences in the sample; about 34% occur only once, and under 15% lies in the top ten. The specimen was blood. Every receptor here comes from a man between 18 and 29 years old in good health.

V usage is TRBV12-3 or TRBV12-4 and J usage is TRBJ1-6; 7 bases agree with TRBD1. Losses at the gene ends were 0 bases for V and 7 bases for J; bases not matched to a gene: 9. This CDR3 has 17 amino acids. This CDR3 reads CASSLADRVSPNSPLHF. In nucleotides, the CDR3 is TGTGCCAGCAGTTTAGCCGACAGGGTGTCTCCAAATTCACCCCTCCACTTT.

This chain joins TRBV4-1 and TRBJ2-1, with D tentatively TRBD1 (5 bases). The DNA end favors TRBJ2-7, so the J call may be wrong. The CDR3 is made up of 12 amino acids. Germline lookup yields CDR1 MGHRA and CDR2 YSYEKL. The CDR3 DNA reads as TGCGCCAGCAGCCAAGTGGGGCGCGAGCAGTACTTC. Translated, it gives CASSQVGREQYF.

There are a few counts of this clonotype. This sequence joins TRBV6-6 and TRBJ2-7; unclear D gene. The V and J ends lost 1 base and 3 bases respectively, with 16 bases between them. The CDR3 is made up of 16 amino acids. CDR1 and CDR2 from the germline V gene are MNHNY and SVGAGI (reference sequence). DNA for the CDR3: TGTGCCAGCAGTTACTTGGAACCACCTCTTGGCTACGAGCAGTACTTC. This gives the protein CASSYLEPPLGYEQYF.

This clonotype showed up just a few times. The chain links TRBV4-2 to TRBJ1-1, with D possibly matching TRBD1 (5 bases). Germline loops: CDR1 LGHNA, CDR2 YNFKEQ. Trimming removed 0 bases from V and 0 bases from J, with 11 bases in between. This CDR3 comprises 16 residues. CDR3 sequence reads: CASSQDTGRLNTEAFF. The DNA of the CDR3 is TGTGCCAGCAGCCAAGATACAGGACGGTTGAACACTGAAGCTTTCTTT.

This rearrangement joins TRBV29-1 to TRBJ1-2, with 9 bases identical to TRBD1. After removal of 6 bases from V and 4 bases from J, the junction contained 9 bases not matched to a gene. The V gene's germline CDR1 is SQVTM and CDR2 ANQGSEA. This CDR3 region has 14 residues. The chain's CDR3 is CSVHGTGSPYGYTF. The DNA of the CDR3 is TGCAGCGTGCACGGGACAGGGTCCCCCTATGGCTACACCTTC.

V is TRBV2 and J is TRBJ2-7; D could derive from TRBD1 or TRBD2 (5 bases each). This CDR3 comprises 15 residues. Germline CDR1 SNHLY, CDR2 FYNNEI. Trimming removed 6 bases from V and 3 bases from J, with 18 bases in between. The CDR3 nucleotides read TGTGCCAGCAGCCCTACCCGGGGACGGATCTACGAGCAGTACTTC. This encodes CASSPTRGRIYEQYF. Filled out from reference TRBV2 and TRBJ2-7, the complete variable domain reads EPEVTQTPSHQVTQMGQEVILRCVPISNHLYFYWYRQILGQKVEFLVSFYNNEISEKSEIFDDQFSVERPDGSNFTLKIRSTKLEDSAMYFCASSPTRGRIYEQYFGPGTRLTVT.

This sequence joins TRBV24-1 and TRBJ1-1, with D unclear. Germline CDR1 KGHDR, CDR2 SFDVKD. Trimming cost V 2 bases and J 0 bases, with 9 bases left between them. The CDR3 loop spans 15 amino acids. CDR3 bases: TGTGCCACCAGTGATTCGCGGGCGCTGAACACTGAAGCTTTCTTT. It yields the protein CATSDSRALNTEAFF.

The chain joins TRBV12-3 or TRBV12-4 to TRBJ1-5; 9 bases align to TRBD1. The CDR3 spans 15 residues. J was trimmed by 6 bases and V by 6 bases; bases with no gene match: 9. CDR3 loop: CASSRTGVLGQPQHF. Here the CDR3 DNA reads TGTGCCAGCAGCCGGACAGGGGTCCTCGGTCAGCCCCAGCATTTT.

This clonotype has a count of ten or more. A read error may account for a junction end that differs from germline. The rearrangement links TRBV7-2 to TRBJ1-2; a weak D match, TRBD1 (5 bases). CDR3 length: 13 residues. Germline lookup yields CDR1 SGHTA and CDR2 FQGNSA. The CDR3 nucleotides read TGCGCCAGCAGCTTGGACAATAACTATGGCTACACCTTC. Its translation: CASSLDNNYGYTF.

The chain joins TRBV2 to TRBJ2-5, with 10 positions matching TRBD2. Per the germline V gene, CDR1 is SNHLY and CDR2 is FYNNEI. The CDR3 length is 17 residues. The V and J ends lost 4 bases and 2 bases, in that order; junction bases with no gene match: 10. CDR3 sequence (DNA): TGTGCCAGCAGTGTAATACATAGCGGGGGGAAACAAGAGACCCAGTACTTC. Its translation is CASSVIHSGGKQETQYF.

The chain joins TRBV7-2 to TRBJ1-5; no reliable D call. Deletions cut 3 bases from V and 2 bases from J, with 14 bases between. Germline CDR1 SGHTA, CDR2 FQGNSA. This CDR3 is built from 16 residues. The CDR3 sequence is CASSFSPIWGNQPQHF. The DNA of the CDR3 is TGTGCCAGCAGCTTCAGCCCAATATGGGGCAATCAGCCCCAGCATTTT.

The rearrangement uses TRBV20-1 and TRBJ2-1; D is unclear. CDR3 length: 11 residues. Germline CDR1 reads DFQATT; CDR2 reads SNEGSKA (reference sequence). V gave up 7 bases and J gave up 6 bases, with 10 bases separating them. CDR3 residues: CSVEQINEQFF. DNA for the CDR3: TGCAGTGTTGAACAGATCAATGAGCAGTTCTTC.

This rearrangement joins TRBV4-3 to TRBJ2-7; D uncertain. This CDR3 has 14 residues. CDR1 and CDR2 (germline): LGHNA, YSLEER. V lost 4 bases, J lost 0 bases, and 10 bases lay in between. In DNA, the CDR3 is TGCGCCAGCAGCCCGACGGTAATCTCCTACGAGCAGTACTTC. Protein: CASSPTVISYEQYF.

The chain is built from TRBV12-3 or TRBV12-4 and TRBJ2-3; D gene uncertain. V was trimmed by 7 bases and J by 2 bases, leaving 4 bases between them. This CDR3 contains 11 residues. CDR3 sequence (DNA): TGTGCCAGCATTGCCACAGATACGCAGTATTTT. Its protein product is CASIATDTQYF.

The chain is built from TRBV7-2 and TRBJ1-2; D unclear. The V and J ends lost 1 base and 8 bases respectively, with 14 bases between them. CDR1 and CDR2 (germline): SGHTA, FQGNSA. The CDR3 loop spans 14 amino acids. The DNA of the CDR3 is TGTGCCAGCAGCTTAGAGAGGTTTAACTCGGGCTACACCTTC. This translates into CASSLERFNSGYTF.

The chain joins TRBV27 to TRBJ1-4; D call uncertain. The CDR3 loop spans 15 amino acids. V dropped 5 bases and J dropped 4 bases, with 14 bases sitting between them. Germline CDR1 MNHEY, CDR2 SMNVEV (reference sequence). CDR3: CASSLRRAINEKLFF. The CDR3 DNA is TGTGCCAGCAGTCTCCGACGGGCCATTAATGAAAAACTGTTTTTT.

DNA for the CDR3: TGTGCCAGCAGTTTGGGGACAGGGGGACCCAATGAGCAGTTCTTC. Protein sequence: CASSLGTGGPNEQFF. The V and J genes are TRBV12-3 or TRBV12-4 and TRBJ2-1; 11 nucleotides match TRBD1. V shed 3 bases and J 6 bases; nucleotides not matched to a gene: 4. This CDR3 contains 15 residues.

The V gene is TRBV3-1, the J gene TRBJ1-5; 7 nucleotides align to TRBD1. V shed 1 base, J shed 3 bases, and the junction held 6 bases outside the gene matches. Germline V gives CDR1 LGHDT, CDR2 YNNKEL (reference sequence). The CDR3 has 16 amino acids. The CDR3 bases are TGTGCCAGCAGCCAAGGTTGGGACAGACCCAATCAGCCCCAGCATTTT. Amino acids: CASSQGWDRPNQPQHF. Supplemented by reference TRBV3-1 and TRBJ1-5, the full variable domain reads DTAVSQTPKYLVTQMGNDKSIKCEQNLGHDTMYWYKQDSKKFLKIMFSYNNKELIINETVPNRFSPKSPDKAHLNLHINSLELGDSAVYFCASSQGWDRPNQPQHFGDGTRLSIL.

V is TRBV9 and J is TRBJ2-1; no firm D call. This CDR3 has 15 residues. V lost 0 bases, J lost 4 bases, and 11 bases lay in between. CDR1 is SGDLS, CDR2 YYNGEE, per germline. As DNA, the CDR3 is TGTGCCAGCAGCGTAGGATGGGTAGAGTACAATGAGCAGTTCTTC. Amino acids: CASSVGWVEYNEQFF.

This chain links TRBV20-1 with TRBJ2-3, with TRBD2 identical over 8 bases. The V gene end was trimmed by 1 base and the J gene end by 6 bases; junction bases not matched to a gene: 9. There are 15 residues in the CDR3. CDR1 is DFQATT, CDR2 SNEGSKA, per germline (reference sequence). CDR3: CSARVSGGPPDTQYF. In nucleotides, the CDR3 is TGCAGTGCTAGAGTCTCGGGAGGGCCCCCTGATACGCAGTATTTT.

Ten or more counts support this clonotype. The chain joins TRBV7-2 to TRBJ1-2; unclear D gene. Trimming pared 5 bases from V and 5 bases from J, leaving 6 bases between. CDR3 length equals 11 residues. Germline V gene sequence: CDR1 SGHTA, CDR2 FQGNSA. The CDR3 region has the DNA TGTGCCAGCAGCCTCCAATATGGCTACACCTTC. It codes for CASSLQYGYTF.

Of note for this clonotype: Possible read error: a much larger clone is one base away. The chain links TRBV12-3 or TRBV12-4 to TRBJ2-1, with 9 bases matching TRBD1. The length of the CDR3 is 13 residues. The CDR3 DNA is TGTGCCAGCAGTCGGGACAGGGCCAATGGGCAGTTCTTC. Protein sequence: CASSRDRANGQFF.

This clonotype was observed a few times. V and J are TRBV5-6 and TRBJ1-1, with TRBD1 matching 11 bases. There are 14 residues in the CDR3. V lost 5 bases, J lost 4 bases, and 4 bases stayed unmatched. CDR1 and CDR2 from the germline V gene are SGHDT and YYEEEE. The CDR3: CASRRTGGGTEAFF. The CDR3 DNA reads as TGTGCCAGCAGACGGACAGGGGGCGGCACTGAAGCTTTCTTT.

This clonotype was picked up a small number of times. The junction differs from germline at one of its ends, possibly a read error. The chain uses TRBV5-1 and TRBJ2-5, with 7 bases lining up with TRBD1. The end of the DNA is better explained by TRBJ2-7, so the J call may be wrong. Germline values: CDR1 SGHRS, CDR2 YFSETQ. The CDR3 loop spans 14 amino acids. The CDR3 loop reads CTSSSSKGAGEQYF. The CDR3 nucleotides are TGCACCAGCAGCTCAAGCAAGGGGGCGGGCGAGCAGTACTTC.

This clonotype was picked up a small number of times. The V gene is TRBV6-1, the J gene TRBJ1-4, with D uncertain. Trimming pared 8 bases from V and 7 bases from J, leaving 11 bases between. CDR3 length: 12 residues. Germline assignment: CDR1 MNHNS and CDR2 SASEGT. The CDR3 bases are TGTGCCAGCGAGGATTCGGGTGAAAAACTGTTTTTT. This encodes CASEDSGEKLFF.

On this clonotype: Just one base apart from a much larger clone, this may be a read error. V is TRBV20-1 and J is TRBJ2-1, with D perhaps TRBD1 or TRBD2 (6 bases each). This CDR3 has 14 amino acids. V was trimmed by 3 bases and J by 5 bases, leaving 14 bases between them. Germline V CDR1 and CDR2: DFQATT, SNEGSKA (reference sequence). CDR3 loop: CSASWTGAHNEQFF. For the CDR3, the DNA is TGCAGTGCTAGTTGGACGGGGGCCCACAATGAGCAGTTCTTC.

The chain uses TRBV5-4 and TRBJ2-2; TRBD2 matches at 14 bases. This CDR3 spans 18 amino acids. With 4 bases clipped from V and 4 bases from J, the junction kept 9 bases outside the gene matches. Germline V gene data show CDR1 as SGHNT and CDR2 as YYREEE (reference sequence). CDR3 protein: CASSKGLAGEDITGELFF. The CDR3 bases are TGTGCCAGCAGCAAGGGACTAGCGGGGGAAGACATCACCGGGGAGCTGTTTTTT.